The next 28 T cell receptor beta chains were all read from a single sample in a study of T cells in Graves' hyperthyroidism and ophthalmopathy. RNA transcripts were the template for amplifying TCR beta CDR3 regions. First-round RT-PCR targeting the TCR CDR3 was performed with the HTBI primer set. One entry per CDR3 protein results from TCRdb running MiXCR on the multiplex PCR reads. The table includes around 270,000 distinct CDR3 sequences, roughly 19% detected once. Specimen: blood. Receptors were obtained from a man aged 45-65 years with Graves' ophthalmopathy.

This chain links TRBV5-1 with TRBJ2-5, with D possibly being TRBD2 (5 bases). V dropped 3 bases and J dropped 7 bases, with 16 bases sitting between them. There are 14 residues in the CDR3. Germline CDR1 is SGHRS and CDR2 is YFSETQ. The CDR3 loop is CASSSSQSRGTQYF. In DNA form, the CDR3 reads TGCGCCAGCAGCTCCAGCCAGAGCCGGGGGACCCAGTACTTC.

This clonotype has at least ten counts. The V gene is TRBV11-2, the J gene TRBJ2-1; TRBD1 aligns across 7 bases. Germline CDR1 is SGHAT and CDR2 is FQNNGV. This CDR3 spans 15 amino acids. Trimming removed 1 base from V and 6 bases from J; junction bases left unmatched: 6. The chain's CDR3 is CASSLGTTGINEQFF. In nucleotides, the CDR3 is TGTGCCAGCAGCTTAGGGACGACAGGGATCAATGAGCAGTTCTTC.

Comments on this clonotype: A much larger clone lies one base from this, so it may be a read error. This CDR3 reads CASSSLRNEQYF. CDR3 sequence (DNA): TGTGCCAGCAGCTCCCTAAGGAATGAGCAGTACTTC. The rearrangement joins TRBV3-1 to TRBJ2-7; D not resolved. This CDR3 is built from 12 residues. Trimming took off 5 bases at V and 7 bases at J, with 12 bases between the two ends. CDR1 and CDR2 (germline): LGHDT, YNNKEL (reference sequence).

The table lists this clonotype with many counts. V is TRBV24-1 and J is TRBJ1-1, with 7 bases fitting TRBD1. The germline V gene encodes CDR1 KGHDR and CDR2 SFDVKD. The CDR3 has 13 residues. With 6 bases clipped from V and 11 bases from J, the junction kept 11 bases outside the gene matches. The CDR3 region is CATSSGTAPAAFF. CDR3 DNA: TGTGCCACCAGTTCTGGGACAGCCCCAGCGGCTTTCTTT.

The chain has TRBV19 and TRBJ1-5; D gene ambiguous. The V gene lost 3 bases and the J gene lost 2 bases, with 11 bases spanning the gap. The CDR3 contains 15 residues. Germline V gene lookup returns CDR1 LNHDA and CDR2 SQIVND (reference sequence). The chain's CDR3 is CASSMLIGGNQPQHF. The CDR3 DNA reads TGTGCCAGTAGTATGCTAATCGGTGGCAATCAGCCCCAGCATTTT.

Comment on this clonotype: Mismatch with germline at one junction end may stem from a read error. The chain couples TRBV15 to TRBJ2-2, with a weak D call TRBD2 (6 bases). The CDR3 contains 17 residues. CDR1 is LNHNV and CDR2 is YYDKDF in the germline V gene (reference sequence). CDR3 bases: TGTGCCACCAGCAGAGATCTCGGCGGGATCGGCACCTGGGAGCTGTTTTTT. Translating it yields CATSRDLGGIGTWELFF. Drawing the rest from reference TRBV15 and TRBJ2-2, the complete variable domain is DAMVIQNPRYQVTQFGKPVTLSCSQTLNHNVMYWYQQKSSQAPKLLFHYYDKDFNNEADTPDNFQSRRPNTSFCFLDIRSPGLGDTAMYLCATSRDLGGIGTWELFFGEGSRLTVL.

J is TRBJ1-6 and V is TRBV7-9; no firm D call. The germline V gene encodes CDR1 SEHNR and CDR2 FQNEAQ (reference sequence). V lost 1 base and J 9 bases, leaving 4 bases between the germline ends. CDR3 length: 12 amino acids. This CDR3 reads CASSLEGSPLHF. CDR3 sequence (DNA): TGTGCCAGCAGCTTAGAGGGTTCACCCCTCCACTTT.

This clonotype was recorded a few times. The chain joins TRBV28 to TRBJ2-5, with D unresolved. CDR3 length equals 13 residues. Germline assignment: CDR1 MDHEN and CDR2 SYDVKM. V lost 1 base and J 0 bases, leaving 3 bases between the germline ends. The CDR3 spells CASSLSHQETQYF. The CDR3 DNA reads as TGTGCCAGCAGTTTATCCCACCAAGAGACCCAGTACTTC.

The genes are TRBV12-3 or TRBV12-4 and TRBJ2-7; a possible D gene is TRBD2 (6 bases). Trimming pared 3 bases from V and 3 bases from J, leaving 15 bases between. This CDR3 region has 15 residues. For the CDR3, the DNA is TGTGCCAGCAGTTTGATGCGCCCCGGGGGCTACGAGCAGTACTTC. Translating gives CASSLMRPGGYEQYF.

The table lists this clonotype with a few counts. The chain carries TRBV5-1 and TRBJ2-6; tentatively, D is TRBD1 (6 bases). Germline V CDR1 and CDR2: SGHRS, YFSETQ. CDR3 length equals 17 residues. V lost 2 bases and J lost 0, with 12 bases in between. The CDR3 DNA sequence: TGCGCCAGCAGCTTTTCAGGGGCCACCTCTGGGGCCAACGTCCTGACTTTC. Translation: CASSFSGATSGANVLTF.

This clonotype has ten or more counts. The rearrangement joins TRBV7-8 to TRBJ2-3, with 7 bases identical to TRBD2. CDR1 is SGHVS and CDR2 is FQNEAQ in the germline V gene. The CDR3 extends over 16 amino acids. The V and J ends lost 5 bases and 8 bases, in that order; junction bases with no gene match: 16. CDR3 nucleotides: TGTGCCAGCAGCCCCCCCGGGGTGGCGGGAGTGAGTACGCAGTATTTT. Protein product: CASSPPGVAGVSTQYF.

The V call is TRBV30, the J call TRBJ2-1, with D possibly TRBD1 on 6 matching bases. The ends were cut back, 5 bases at V and 4 bases at J, with 9 bases in the middle. The germline V gene encodes CDR1 GTSNPN and CDR2 SVGIG (reference sequence). The CDR3 is 12 residues long. The CDR3 DNA follows: TGTGCCTGGTTGACAGGTTACAATGAGCAGTTCTTC. This encodes CAWLTGYNEQFF. Combining the CDR3 with reference TRBV30 and TRBJ2-1 gives the whole variable domain SQTIHQWPATLVQPVGSPLSLECTVEGTSNPNLYWYRQAAGRGLQLLFYSVGIGQISSEVPQNLSASRPQDRQFILSSKKLLLSDSGFYLCAWLTGYNEQFFGPGTRLTVL.

The chain is built from TRBV6-1 and TRBJ1-4, with TRBD1 matching over 8 bases. The germline gives CDR1 MNHNS, CDR2 SASEGT. Losses at the gene ends were 5 bases for V and 4 bases for J; bases not matched to a gene: 9. This CDR3 comprises 16 residues. The CDR3 protein is CASSQPTGGGNEKLFF. CDR3 nucleotides: TGTGCCAGCAGTCAACCCACAGGGGGAGGTAATGAAAAACTGTTTTTT.

The table lists this clonotype with many counts. The chain joins TRBV6-1 to TRBJ1-2; D not resolved. Germline lookup yields CDR1 MNHNS and CDR2 SASEGT. The V and J ends lost 5 bases and 4 bases respectively, with 20 bases between them. The CDR3 contains 16 residues. DNA of the CDR3: TGTGCCAGCAGTTCCCGGTCGCGACTCTCTTCCTATGGCTACACCTTC. Translation: CASSSRSRLSSYGYTF.

The chain employs TRBV5-1 and TRBJ2-5, with D possibly being TRBD1 (6 bases). In germline, CDR1 is SGHRS, CDR2 YFSETQ. V lost 0 bases and J lost 3, with 21 bases in between. CDR3 size: 18 residues. The DNA of the CDR3 is TGCGCCAGCAGCTTGGAGGTGGACAGCCAAAATTCTAAAGAGACCCAGTACTTC. It codes for CASSLEVDSQNSKETQYF.

This clonotype showed up many times. V and J are TRBV30 and TRBJ1-1, with no clear D. Germline lookup yields CDR1 GTSNPN and CDR2 SVGIG (reference sequence). This CDR3 is 15 amino acids long. Trimming pared 3 bases from V and 5 bases from J, leaving 19 bases between. This CDR3 reads CAWSAFDRVGTEAFF. The CDR3 region has the DNA TGTGCCTGGAGCGCCTTCGATAGGGTCGGGACTGAAGCTTTCTTT.

In regard to this clonotype: Just one base apart from a much larger clone, this may be a read error. The rearrangement joins TRBV3-1 to TRBJ2-7, with a tentative D call TRBD1 (5 bases). This CDR3 contains 15 residues. Germline-derived CDR1 and CDR2 are LGHDT and YNNKEL (reference sequence). CDR3 sequence: CAGSQGNSVGYEQYF. For the CDR3, the DNA is TGTGCCGGCAGCCAGGGAAATTCTGTGGGGTACGAGCAGTACTTC.

This clonotype was seen at least ten times. The chain recombines TRBV3-1 with TRBJ2-1; 12 positions agree with TRBD2. V lost 6 bases, J lost 4 bases, and 7 bases stayed unmatched. The CDR3 consists of 16 residues. Germline lookup yields CDR1 LGHDT and CDR2 YNNKEL (reference sequence). CDR3: CASSLPGLAGYNEQFF. The CDR3 region has the DNA TGTGCCAGCAGTCTACCGGGACTAGCGGGTTACAATGAGCAGTTCTTC.

There are a few counts of this clonotype. The chain couples TRBV5-1 to TRBJ2-1, with TRBD2 matching 8 bases. Germline assignment: CDR1 SGHRS and CDR2 YFSETQ. This CDR3 has 15 amino acids. V lost 4 bases and J lost 6; bases outside the gene matches: 9. CDR3 DNA: TGCGCCAGCAGCCCGGGAGCGGGAGTGGGCAATGAGCAGTTCTTC. It specifies CASSPGAGVGNEQFF.

This clonotype was seen at least ten times. This chain links TRBV4-1 with TRBJ2-7, with unresolved D. V lost 3 bases and J lost 5, with 14 bases in between. The CDR3 contains 14 residues. The germline gives CDR1 MGHRA, CDR2 YSYEKL. CDR3: CASSQVTGSNEQYF. The CDR3 DNA follows: TGCGCCAGCAGCCAGGTGACTGGGTCCAACGAGCAGTACTTC.

There are many counts of this clonotype. V usage is TRBV11-2 and J usage is TRBJ2-7; 8 positions match TRBD2. This CDR3 has 14 residues. Germline CDR1 SGHAT, CDR2 FQNNGV. V lost 2 bases to trimming and J lost 2 bases; unmatched junction nucleotides: 2. In DNA, the CDR3 is TGTGCCAGCAGCTTAAGCGGGAGCCCCTACGAGCAGTACTTC. This gives the protein CASSLSGSPYEQYF.

In this sample, this clonotype turned up a few times. This chain joins TRBV20-1 and TRBJ1-5; D remains ambiguous. V was shortened by 6 bases and J by 3 bases, with 15 bases between the two germline ends. Germline V lookup: CDR1 DFQATT, CDR2 SNEGSKA (reference sequence). The CDR3 sequence is 14 residues long. The CDR3 here is CSAVRVRINQPQHF. The CDR3, as DNA: TGCAGTGCCGTCCGGGTTAGGATCAATCAGCCCCAGCATTTT.

V usage is TRBV9 and J usage is TRBJ2-1; no clear D. CDR1 and CDR2 from the germline V gene are SGDLS and YYNGEE. V lost 0 bases to trimming and J lost 6 bases, with 19 bases between them. The CDR3 consists of 17 residues. The CDR3 loop reads CASSVVPVAEFGNEQFF. The CDR3 bases are TGTGCCAGCAGCGTAGTACCTGTGGCGGAGTTTGGCAATGAGCAGTTCTTC.

In its sample, this clonotype was seen many times. The chain recombines TRBV11-2 with TRBJ2-1; D might be TRBD2 (7 bases). The CDR3 has 14 residues. Germline V gene lookup returns CDR1 SGHAT and CDR2 FQNNGV. The V end was cut by 10 bases, the J end by 6 bases, with 19 bases between. CDR3 bases: TGTGCCACTCTTCTGCAGGGGAGGGGCAATGAGCAGTTCTTC. Translated: CATLLQGRGNEQFF.

V gene TRBV27 combines with J gene TRBJ2-7; 7 nucleotides line up with TRBD1. The CDR3 covers 12 residues. Germline CDR1 is MNHEY and CDR2 is SMNVEV (reference sequence). The J segment lost 0 bases and the V segment lost 9 bases, leaving 2 bases of the junction unmatched. The DNA of the CDR3 is TGTGCCAGTGGACAGGTCTCCTACGAGCAGTACTTC. It codes for CASGQVSYEQYF.

As to this clonotype: Its ends do not fully match the called genes, so a read error is possible. The V gene is TRBV30, the J gene TRBJ2-4; TRBD2 matches at 13 bases. The CDR3 totals 20 residues. Germline-derived CDR1 and CDR2 are GTSNPN and SVGIG (reference sequence). The CDR3 region has the DNA TGTGCCTGGACCCCGGGACTAGCGGGACGATTAAACCTAGCCAAAGACATTCAGTACTTC. Translation gives CAWTPGLAGRLNLAKDIQYF. The variable domain in full, with the rest retrieved from reference TRBV30 and TRBJ2-4, is SQTIHQWPATLVQPVGSPLSLECTVEGTSNPNLYWYRQAAGRGLQLLFYSVGIGQISSEVPQNLSASRPQDRQFILSSKKLLLSDSGFYLCAWTPGLAGRLNLAKDIQYFGAGTRLSVL.

This clonotype was seen at least ten times. The chain combines TRBV27 with TRBJ1-1; TRBD1 matches at 7 bases. The V gene's germline CDR1 is MNHEY and CDR2 SMNVEV (reference sequence). The CDR3 has 15 residues. Trimming cost V 7 bases and J 1 base; bases outside gene matches: 9. The chain's CDR3 is CASIPAGTANTEAFF. CDR3 in DNA: TGTGCCAGCATTCCAGCCGGGACAGCGAACACTGAAGCTTTCTTT.

This clonotype was picked up a small number of times. The rearrangement joins TRBV30 to TRBJ1-5, with 8 bases aligning to TRBD1. This CDR3 comprises 12 residues. The germline CDR1 and CDR2 sequences are GTSNPN and SVGIG (reference sequence). V lost 3 bases and J lost 11; bases outside the gene matches: 6. CDR3 sequence: CAWSAGGQAQHF. The CDR3 nucleotides read TGTGCCTGGAGCGCAGGGGGCCAAGCCCAGCATTTT.